Sequencing of this T cell receptor (beta chain) was carried out in a study of Graves' ophthalmopathy and Graves' hyperthyroidism. General study points: Thyroid clonotypes that were expanded above 0.001 frequency mostly also appeared in blood.

This clonotype came up a few times. Its antigen is unknown. Amplified material comprised TCR beta CDR3 regions derived from RNA transcripts. First-round RT-PCR used HTBI primers; second-round multiplex PCR followed. TCRdb reprocessed the multiplex PCR reads with MiXCR, giving one entry per CDR3 protein. The table shows about 740,000 distinct CDR3 sequences, with roughly 40% occurring only once. Lactation, pregnancy, uncontrolled infections and other autoimmune diseases were all grounds for excluding patients. The authors used Ficoll-Paque density gradient centrifugation to separate PBMCs. The input was roughly 9.3 ml of fresh peripheral blood. Input material: peripheral blood. This clonotype originated in an adult man with Graves' ophthalmopathy.

CDR3 loop: CASSFGDPNQPQHF. DNA of the CDR3: TGCGCCAGCAGCTTTGGGGACCCCAATCAGCCCCAGCATTTT. The V gene is TRBV5-1, the J gene TRBJ1-5; tentatively, D is TRBD1 (5 bases). The CDR3 consists of 14 residues. CDR1 SGHRS and CDR2 YFSETQ come from the germline V gene. The V gene lost 2 bases and the J gene lost 3 bases, with 9 bases spanning the gap.